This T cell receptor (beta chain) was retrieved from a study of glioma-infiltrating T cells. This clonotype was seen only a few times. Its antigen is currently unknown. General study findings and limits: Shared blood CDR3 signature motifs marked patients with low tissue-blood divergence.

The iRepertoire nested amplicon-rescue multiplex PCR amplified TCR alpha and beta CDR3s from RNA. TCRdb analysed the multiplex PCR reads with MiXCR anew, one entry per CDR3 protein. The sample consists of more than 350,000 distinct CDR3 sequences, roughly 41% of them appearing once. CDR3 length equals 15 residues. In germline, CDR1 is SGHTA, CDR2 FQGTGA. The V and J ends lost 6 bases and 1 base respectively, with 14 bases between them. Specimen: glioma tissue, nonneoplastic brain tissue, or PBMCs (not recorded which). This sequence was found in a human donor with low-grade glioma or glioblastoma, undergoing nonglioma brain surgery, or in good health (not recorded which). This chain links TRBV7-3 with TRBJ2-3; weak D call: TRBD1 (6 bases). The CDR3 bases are TGTGCCAGCAGTCCGACAGGATGGGGCACAGATACGCAGTATTTT. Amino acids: CASSPTGWGTDTQYF.